One sample yielded the 7 T cell receptor beta chains listed below, sequenced in a study of beta chain features in type 1 diabetes. The investigators reverse transcribed all of the isolated RNA, so they sequenced expressed TCRB transcripts. Repertoires were generated with immunoSEQ multiplex PCR, while TCRdb's copy carries only in-frame clones and drops some. Of a few hundred thousand clones in the sample, approximately 30% are singletons; the top ten hold 0.05% to 0.065%. Material: naive CD4+ T cells from blood. These receptors were collected from a man between 18 and 35 years old in good health.

This clone was picked up a small number of times. The chain employs TRBV28 and TRBJ2-6, with no clear D. Trimming took 2 bases from V and 4 from J, leaving 15 bases between them. Germline V gene lookup returns CDR1 MDHEN and CDR2 SYDVKM. The CDR3 contains 17 residues. The CDR3 nucleotides read TGTGCCAGCAGTTTAGTGGGGATGGGTAGAGGGGCCAACGTCCTGACTTTC. It encodes CASSLVGMGRGANVLTF.

This clone was observed a handful of times. V gene TRBV4-3 combines with J gene TRBJ2-7; D possibly uses TRBD1 or TRBD2 (5 bases each). The germline V gene has CDR1 LGHNA and CDR2 YSLEER. This CDR3 contains 15 residues. Trimming took 4 bases from V and 1 from J, leaving 14 bases between them. The CDR3 nucleotides read TGCGCCAGCAGCCGCATCCGGGACGCTTCCTACGAGCAGTACTTC. This codes for CASSRIRDASYEQYF.

This clone came up a few times. The V call is TRBV7-3, the J call TRBJ2-1; no definite D call. Germline V CDR1 and CDR2: SGHTA, FQGTGA. The CDR3 is 14 residues long. V shed 2 bases and J shed 2 bases, with 7 bases lying between them. The CDR3 coding sequence is TGTGCCAGCAGCTTACTCGGCACCTACAATGAGCAGTTCTTC. It specifies CASSLLGTYNEQFF.

This clone was seen just once. The genes are TRBV20-1 and TRBJ1-5; D unresolved. The CDR3 extends over 11 amino acids. V was pared by 1 base and J by 11 bases, with 9 bases between. Germline values: CDR1 DFQATT, CDR2 SNEGSKA (reference sequence). Here the CDR3 DNA reads TGCAGTGCTAGAGTCGGGTGGACCCAGCATTTT. Protein product: CSARVGWTQHF.

V is TRBV4-1 and J is TRBJ2-7; 8 nucleotides agree with TRBD2. V was pared by 2 bases and J by 0 bases, with 3 bases of the junction left unmatched. Germline V gene data show CDR1 as MGHRA and CDR2 as YSYEKL. The CDR3 consists of 15 residues. CDR3 bases: TGCGCCAGCAGCCAACCAACTAGCGGCTCCTACGAGCAGTACTTC. It yields the protein CASSQPTSGSYEQYF.

This clone has more than one count but fewer than ten. The V and J genes are TRBV30 and TRBJ2-3, with a possible D match to TRBD1 (7 bases). In germline, CDR1 is GTSNPN, CDR2 SVGIG (reference sequence). V lost 3 bases to trimming and J lost 8 bases, with 18 bases between them. The CDR3 spans 14 residues. The CDR3 DNA follows: TGTGCCTGGAGGGAGGGGGACAGATGGTTTACGCAGTATTTT. It yields the protein CAWREGDRWFTQYF.

This clone has more than one count but fewer than ten. This chain connects TRBV29-1 to TRBJ2-5, with a weak D call TRBD2 (6 bases). This CDR3 is built from 14 residues. Trimming took 4 bases from V and 4 from J, leaving 16 bases between them. Germline lookup yields CDR1 SQVTM and CDR2 ANQGSEA. CDR3 sequence: CSVVFGGGGETQYF. In nucleotides, the CDR3 is TGCAGCGTTGTTTTTGGGGGAGGCGGAGAGACCCAGTACTTC.